This T cell receptor (beta chain) was documented in a study of T cell responses to AZD1222 COVID-19 vaccine. Sequencing was performed with immunoSEQ multiplex PCR; in TCRdb, only in-frame clones are kept and a portion is missing. The sample lists 250,000 to 300,000 clones, roughly 93% seen once, with around 0.57% in the top ten. With respect to this clone: One end of the junction is discordant with germline, which a read error may explain.

Germline CDR1 and CDR2: SSHAT and FNYEAQ (reference sequence). This CDR3 has 16 amino acids. The TCR comes from an adult who received the AZD1222 COVID-19 vaccine. Here the sequenced sample was peripheral blood, taken 28 days after the second AZD1222 dose. This chain joins TRBV7-7 and TRBJ1-1, with 10 bases aligning to TRBD1. The CDR3, as DNA: TGTGCTAGCAGCAAGTGGACAGGGGGAAGTAACACTGAAGCTTTCTTT. This gives the protein CASSKWTGGSNTEAFF.